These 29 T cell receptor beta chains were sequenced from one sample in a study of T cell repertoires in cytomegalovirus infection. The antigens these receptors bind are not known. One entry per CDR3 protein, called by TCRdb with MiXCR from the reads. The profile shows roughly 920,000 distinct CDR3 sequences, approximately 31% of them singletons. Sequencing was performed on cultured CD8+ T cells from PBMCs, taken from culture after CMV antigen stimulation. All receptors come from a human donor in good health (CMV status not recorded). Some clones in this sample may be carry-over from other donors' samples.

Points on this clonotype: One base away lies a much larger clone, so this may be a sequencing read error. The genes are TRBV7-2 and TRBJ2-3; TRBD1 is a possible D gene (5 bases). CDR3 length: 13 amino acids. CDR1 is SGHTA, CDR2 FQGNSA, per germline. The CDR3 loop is CASSSDITHTQYF. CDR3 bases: TGTGCCAGCAGCTCGGACATCACACATACGCAGTATTTT.

CDR3 protein: CAIRETGGKGYEQYF. For the CDR3, the DNA is TGTGCCATCAGGGAGACAGGGGGTAAGGGTTACGAGCAGTACTTC. The chain uses TRBV10-3 and TRBJ2-7, with TRBD1 matching 9 bases. V trimming: 6 bases; J trimming: 4 bases; junction bases outside the gene matches: 10. The CDR3 extends over 15 amino acids. From germline, CDR1 is ENHRY and CDR2 SYGVKD.

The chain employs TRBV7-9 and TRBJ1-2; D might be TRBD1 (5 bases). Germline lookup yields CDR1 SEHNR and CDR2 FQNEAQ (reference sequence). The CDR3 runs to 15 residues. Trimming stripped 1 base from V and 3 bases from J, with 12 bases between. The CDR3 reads CASSLGGDGDYGYTF. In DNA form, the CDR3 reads TGTGCCAGCAGCTTAGGAGGGGACGGAGACTATGGCTACACCTTC.

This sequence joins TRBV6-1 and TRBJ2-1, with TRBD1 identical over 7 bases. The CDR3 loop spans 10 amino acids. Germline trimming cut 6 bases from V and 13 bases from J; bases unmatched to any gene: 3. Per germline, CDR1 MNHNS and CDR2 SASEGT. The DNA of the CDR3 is TGTGCCAGCAGCCGGGACAGACAGTTCTTC. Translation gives CASSRDRQFF.

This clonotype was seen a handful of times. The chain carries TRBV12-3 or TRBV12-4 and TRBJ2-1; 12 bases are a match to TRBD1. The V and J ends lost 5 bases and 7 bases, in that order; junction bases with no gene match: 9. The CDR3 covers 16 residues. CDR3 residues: CASSHSRDRGLNEQFF. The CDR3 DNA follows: TGTGCCAGCAGTCACAGCCGGGACAGGGGGCTGAATGAGCAGTTCTTC.

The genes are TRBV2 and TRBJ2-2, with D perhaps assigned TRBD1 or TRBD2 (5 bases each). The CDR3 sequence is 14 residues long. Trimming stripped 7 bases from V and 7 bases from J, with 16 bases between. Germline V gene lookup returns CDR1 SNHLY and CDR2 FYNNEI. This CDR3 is CASTGTNTGGELFF. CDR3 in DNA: TGTGCCAGCACTGGGACCAATACCGGCGGGGAGCTGTTTTTT.

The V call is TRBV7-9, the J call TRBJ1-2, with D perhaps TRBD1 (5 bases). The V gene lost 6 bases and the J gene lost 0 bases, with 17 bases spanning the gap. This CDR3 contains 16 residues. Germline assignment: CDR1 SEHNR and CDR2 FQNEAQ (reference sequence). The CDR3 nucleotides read TGTGCCAGCAGTTCCAGCCTTCTGACAGCTAACTATGGCTACACCTTC. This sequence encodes CASSSSLLTANYGYTF.

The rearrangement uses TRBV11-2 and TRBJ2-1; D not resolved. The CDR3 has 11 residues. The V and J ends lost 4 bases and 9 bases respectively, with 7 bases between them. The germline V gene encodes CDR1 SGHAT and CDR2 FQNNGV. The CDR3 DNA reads TGTGCCAGCAGCTCGCTGAGTGAGCAGTTCTTC. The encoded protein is CASSSLSEQFF. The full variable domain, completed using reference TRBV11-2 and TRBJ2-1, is EAGVAQSPRYKIIEKRQSVAFWCNPISGHATLYWYQQILGQGPKLLIQFQNNGVVDDSQLPKDRFSAERLKGVDSTLKIQPAKLEDSAVYLCASSSLSEQFFGPGTRLTVL.

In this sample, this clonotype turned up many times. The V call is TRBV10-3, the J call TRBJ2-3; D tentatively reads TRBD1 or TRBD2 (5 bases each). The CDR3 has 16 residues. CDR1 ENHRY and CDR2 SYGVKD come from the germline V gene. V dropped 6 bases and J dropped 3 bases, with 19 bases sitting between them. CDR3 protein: CAIRARDEYSTDTQYF. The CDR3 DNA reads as TGTGCCATCAGAGCTAGGGACGAGTATTCTACAGATACGCAGTATTTT.

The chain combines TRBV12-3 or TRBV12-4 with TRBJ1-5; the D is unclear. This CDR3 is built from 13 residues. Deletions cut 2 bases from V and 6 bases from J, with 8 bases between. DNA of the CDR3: TGTGCCAGCAGTTTATCGGGGATTCAGCCCCAGCATTTT. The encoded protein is CASSLSGIQPQHF.

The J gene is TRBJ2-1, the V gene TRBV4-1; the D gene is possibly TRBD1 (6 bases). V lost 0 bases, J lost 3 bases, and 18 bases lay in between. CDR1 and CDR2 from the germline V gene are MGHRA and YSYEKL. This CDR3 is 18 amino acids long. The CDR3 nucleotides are TGCGCCAGCAGCCAAGATAGGGGGATGGGGGTTGACTACAATGAGCAGTTCTTC. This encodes CASSQDRGMGVDYNEQFF.

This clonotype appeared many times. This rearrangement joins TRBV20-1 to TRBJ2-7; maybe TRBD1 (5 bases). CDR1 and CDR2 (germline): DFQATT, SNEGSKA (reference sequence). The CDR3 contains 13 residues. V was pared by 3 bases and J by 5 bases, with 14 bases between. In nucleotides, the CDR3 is TGCAGTGCTAGCACTCCCGCAGGGCACGAGCAGTACGTC. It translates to CSASTPAGHEQYV.

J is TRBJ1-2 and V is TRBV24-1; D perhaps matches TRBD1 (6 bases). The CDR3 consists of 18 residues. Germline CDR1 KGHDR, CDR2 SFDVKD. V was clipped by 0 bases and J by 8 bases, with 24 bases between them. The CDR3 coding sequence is TGTGCCACCAGTGATTTGTCGGAAACAGGGCCCAAGATCGGGGGCTACACCTTC. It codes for CATSDLSETGPKIGGYTF.

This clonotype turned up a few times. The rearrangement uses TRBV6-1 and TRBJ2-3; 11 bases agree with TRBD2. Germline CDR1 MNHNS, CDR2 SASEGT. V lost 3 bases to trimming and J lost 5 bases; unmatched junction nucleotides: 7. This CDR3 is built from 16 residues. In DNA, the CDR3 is TGTGCCAGCAGTGAGGCGACTAGCGGGGAATTAGATACGCAGTATTTT. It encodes CASSEATSGELDTQYF.

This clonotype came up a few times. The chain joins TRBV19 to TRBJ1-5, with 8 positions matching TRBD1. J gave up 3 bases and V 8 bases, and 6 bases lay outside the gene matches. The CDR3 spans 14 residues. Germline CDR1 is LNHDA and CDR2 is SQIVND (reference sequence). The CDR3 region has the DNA TGTGCCAGTCTGGACAGGGCGGACAATCAGCCCCAGCATTTT. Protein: CASLDRADNQPQHF.

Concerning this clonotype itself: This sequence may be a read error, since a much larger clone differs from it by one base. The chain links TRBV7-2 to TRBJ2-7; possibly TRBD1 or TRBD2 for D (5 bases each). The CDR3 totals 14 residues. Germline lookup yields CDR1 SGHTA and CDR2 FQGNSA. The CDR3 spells CASRLVGEGYEQYV. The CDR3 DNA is TGTGCCAGCAGGTTAGTAGGCGAGGGGTACGAGCAGTACGTC.

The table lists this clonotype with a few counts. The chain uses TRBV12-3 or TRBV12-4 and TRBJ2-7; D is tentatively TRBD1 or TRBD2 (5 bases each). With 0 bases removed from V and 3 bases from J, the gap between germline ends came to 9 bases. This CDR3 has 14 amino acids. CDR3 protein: CASSLAGDRYEQYF. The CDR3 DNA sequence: TGTGCCAGCAGTTTAGCGGGGGACCGCTACGAGCAGTACTTC.

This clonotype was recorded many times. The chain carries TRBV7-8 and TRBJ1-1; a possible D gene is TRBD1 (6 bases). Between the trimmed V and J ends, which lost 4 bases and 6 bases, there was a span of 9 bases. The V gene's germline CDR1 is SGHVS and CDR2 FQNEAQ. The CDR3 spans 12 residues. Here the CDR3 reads CASSYGGSEAFF. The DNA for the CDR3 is TGTGCCAGCAGCTACGGGGGCTCTGAAGCTTTCTTT. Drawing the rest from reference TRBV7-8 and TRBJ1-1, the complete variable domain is GAGVSQSPRYKVAKRGQDVALRCDPISGHVSLFWYQQALGQGPEFLTYFQNEAQLDKSGLPSDRFFAERPEGSVSTLKIQRTQQEDSAVYLCASSYGGSEAFFGQGTRLTVV.

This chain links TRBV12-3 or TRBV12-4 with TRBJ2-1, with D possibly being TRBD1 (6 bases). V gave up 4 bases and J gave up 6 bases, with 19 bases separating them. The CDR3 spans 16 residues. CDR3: CASSSQAGVKPNEQFF. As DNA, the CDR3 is TGTGCCAGCAGTTCCCAAGCAGGGGTCAAGCCCAATGAGCAGTTCTTC.

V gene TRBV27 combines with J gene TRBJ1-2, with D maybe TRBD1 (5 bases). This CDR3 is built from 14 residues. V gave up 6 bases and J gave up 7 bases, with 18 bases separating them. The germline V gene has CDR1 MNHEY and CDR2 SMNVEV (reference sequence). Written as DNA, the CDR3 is TGTGCCAGCAGCACCGGGACCCTATCCCGTGGCTACACCTTC. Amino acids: CASSTGTLSRGYTF.

As DNA, the CDR3 is TGCGCCAGCAGCCAAGATACTGGGACAGGGCCCGGGGAGCTGTTTTTT. Protein: CASSQDTGTGPGELFF. The chain combines TRBV4-1 with TRBJ2-2; TRBD1 matches 9 bases. Germline V gene lookup returns CDR1 MGHRA and CDR2 YSYEKL. The CDR3 runs 16 residues. Trimming took 0 bases from V and 6 from J; bases not matched to a gene: 5.

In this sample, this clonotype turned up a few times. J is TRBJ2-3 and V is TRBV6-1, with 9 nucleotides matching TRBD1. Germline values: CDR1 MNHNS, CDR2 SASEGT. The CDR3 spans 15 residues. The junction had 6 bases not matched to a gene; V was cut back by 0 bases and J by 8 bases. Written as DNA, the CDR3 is TGTGCCAGCAGTGAAGCGGGGACAGGGCAGGCTACGCAGTATTTT. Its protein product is CASSEAGTGQATQYF.

CDR3 region: CASSEAATGVEQYF. The CDR3 DNA reads as TGTGCCAGCAGTGAAGCAGCGACAGGGGTCGAGCAGTACTTC. V usage is TRBV6-1 and J usage is TRBJ2-7; 8 nucleotides line up with TRBD1. J was trimmed by 6 bases and V by 0 bases; bases with no gene match: 4. Germline V gene lookup returns CDR1 MNHNS and CDR2 SASEGT. The CDR3 consists of 14 residues.

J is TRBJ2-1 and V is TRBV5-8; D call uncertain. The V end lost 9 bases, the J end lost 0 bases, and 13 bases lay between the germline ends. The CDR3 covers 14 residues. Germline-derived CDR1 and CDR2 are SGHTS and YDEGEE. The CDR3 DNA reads TGTGCCAACACCAGGCCGTACTCCTACAATGAGCAGTTCTTC. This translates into CANTRPYSYNEQFF.

CDR3 sequence (DNA): TGTGCCAGCAGACCGACAGGGGAGGATGAAAAACTGTTTTTT. It specifies CASRPTGEDEKLFF. V usage is TRBV6-2 or TRBV6-3 and J usage is TRBJ1-4, with TRBD1 matching 8 bases. CDR3 length equals 14 residues. V dropped 6 bases and J dropped 6; count of bases not matched to a gene: 6. Germline V gene lookup returns CDR1 MNHEY and CDR2 SVGEGT.

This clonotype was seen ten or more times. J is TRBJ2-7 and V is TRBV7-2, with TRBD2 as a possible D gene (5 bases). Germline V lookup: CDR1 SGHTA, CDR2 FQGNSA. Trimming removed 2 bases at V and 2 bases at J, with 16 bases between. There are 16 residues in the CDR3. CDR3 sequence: CASSLTRRAGAYEQYF. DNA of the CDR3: TGTGCCAGCAGCTTAACTCGACGGGCGGGTGCCTACGAGCAGTACTTC.

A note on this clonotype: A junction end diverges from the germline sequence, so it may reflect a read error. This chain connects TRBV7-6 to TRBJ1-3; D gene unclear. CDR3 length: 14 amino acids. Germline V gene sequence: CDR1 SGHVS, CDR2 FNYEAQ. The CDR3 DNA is TGTGCCAGCAGCTTAGGGGGTTCCGGAAACACCATACATTTT. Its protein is CASSLGGSGNTIHF.

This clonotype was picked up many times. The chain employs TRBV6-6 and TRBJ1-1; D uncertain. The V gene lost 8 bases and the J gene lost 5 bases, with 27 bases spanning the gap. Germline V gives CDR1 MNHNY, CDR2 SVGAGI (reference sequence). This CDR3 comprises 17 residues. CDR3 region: CASGPPIWVGEGTEAFF. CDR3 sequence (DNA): TGTGCCAGCGGTCCCCCCATTTGGGTGGGCGAGGGAACTGAAGCTTTCTTT.

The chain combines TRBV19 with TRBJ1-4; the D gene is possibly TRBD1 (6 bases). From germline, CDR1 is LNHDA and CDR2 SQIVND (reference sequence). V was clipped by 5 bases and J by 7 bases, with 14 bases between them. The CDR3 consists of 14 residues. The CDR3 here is CASSLQGSREKLFF. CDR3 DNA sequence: TGTGCCAGTAGTCTACAGGGAAGTCGTGAAAAACTGTTTTTT.